This T cell receptor (beta chain) was identified in a study of memory CD4+ T cells and cytomegalovirus serostatus. Single viable CD3+CD4+CD8-CD45RO+ cells were sorted as the memory CD4+ T cells. CMV serostatus came from serum IgG against pp150, pp28, p38, p52. The V gene lost 0 bases and the J gene lost 5 bases, with 10 bases spanning the gap. Germline V gene sequence: CDR1 MNHEY, CDR2 SVGAGI. There are 14 residues in the CDR3. General study points: CD4+ memory repertoires contained about two fifths of the roughly 160 reported CMV TCRbeta sequences.

In the source study's methods: After removing out-of-frame reads, over 2 million distinct TCRbeta sequences remained. Profiling relied on immunoSEQ multiplex PCR, and the TCRdb table lists in-frame clones only, not all of them. The V and J calls and clone size were taken over from that table, and D and trimming were inferred from the DNA. The sample yields 55,000 to 80,000 clones, 76% seen once. Worth noting for this clone: The antigen is undetermined.

The origin of this receptor is an adult in good health and CMV-seropositive. The specimen sequenced was memory CD4+ T cells from blood. This chain uses TRBV6-5 with TRBJ2-5; a weak D match, TRBD1 (5 bases). The CDR3 region has the DNA TGTGCCAGCAGTTACTCGACCAGGGTCGAGACCCAGTACTTC. Translated, it gives CASSYSTRVETQYF.